Sequencing of this TCR beta chain was carried out in a study of CD8 T cells in ankylosing spondylitis. A word on this clonotype: Its antigen is not known.

Libraries of TCR beta came from quantitative 5'-RACE with molecular barcodes. TCRdb reprocessed the 5' RACE reads with MiXCR, giving one entry per CDR3 protein. The sample contains about 400,000 distinct CDR3 sequences, 20% of which appear only once. Study-wide points: With a CD8+ phenotype, disease-linked clones were relatively rare in peripheral blood. Some of the motif variants had earlier been found in reactive arthritis patients' fluid and blood. Ankylosing spondylitis blood appeared to carry a characteristic TCR beta motif of roughly 8 highly homologous variants.

The germline V gene has CDR1 DFQATT and CDR2 SNEGSKA (reference sequence). CDR3 length: 17 residues. The J segment lost 2 bases and the V segment lost 1 base, leaving 11 bases of the junction unmatched. The source of this sequence is a male donor with ankylosing spondylitis or in good health (not recorded which). The V gene is TRBV20-1, the J gene TRBJ2-1; 7 bases are shared with TRBD2. Sample: blood, either unsorted or a sorted T cell fraction (not recorded which). In nucleotides, the CDR3 is TGCAGTGCTAGAGCTGCGACTAGCCCCCGTACCTACAATGAGCAGTTCTTC. Amino acid sequence: CSARAATSPRTYNEQFF.